The clone carrying this TCR beta chain showed up many times. The sample belongs to a study of T cells in Graves' hyperthyroidism and ophthalmopathy. Amplified TCR beta CDR3 regions came from RNA transcripts. RT-PCR in the first round (using the HTBI primer set) targeted the TCR CDR3. TCRdb analysed the multiplex PCR reads with MiXCR anew, one entry per CDR3 protein. Among 500,000 to 750,000 distinct CDR3 sequences listed, approximately 14% were seen once. From germline, CDR1 is ENHRY and CDR2 SYGVKD. The CDR3 loop spans 15 amino acids. The ends were cut back, 0 bases at V and 2 bases at J, with 9 bases in the middle. Diagnoses were made from clinical symptoms, serum measures (thyroxine and TRAb), thyroid ultrasound and orbital computed tomography. PBMCs came from 8.5 to 10 ml fresh peripheral blood.

This chain connects TRBV10-3 to TRBJ2-3; D remains unclear. This receptor was taken from a woman in her 30s with Graves' hyperthyroidism. Sequencing was done on a sample of blood. CDR3 sequence: CAISESSPATDTQYF. The CDR3 DNA reads TGTGCCATCAGTGAGTCGTCGCCGGCCACAGATACGCAGTATTTT.